Presented here are 12 T cell receptor beta chains from one specimen sequenced in a study of identical twins. MiXCR, applied by TCRdb to the 5' RACE reads, yields one record per CDR3 protein. Of more than 600,000 distinct CDR3 sequences in the sample, roughly 18% were seen once. These same data were also listed under a study on T cells expressing NK-cell markers.

The source material was PBMCs. Receptors originate from a young woman in good health.

The gene calls are TRBV12-3 or TRBV12-4 and TRBJ2-1; no clear D. The CDR3 is 15 amino acids. V lost 2 bases and J lost 10, with 18 bases in between. The CDR3 reads CASSLNPLGQKEQFF. CDR3 in DNA: TGTGCCAGCAGTTTAAATCCCTTAGGGCAGAAGGAGCAGTTCTTC.

This clonotype was observed a few times. The chain recombines TRBV20-1 with TRBJ2-7, with 10 nucleotides matching TRBD2. Germline CDR1 DFQATT, CDR2 SNEGSKA (reference sequence). With 6 bases clipped from V and 7 bases from J, the junction kept 9 bases outside the gene matches. This CDR3 has 13 amino acids. The CDR3 protein is CSATPGLAREQYF. CDR3 bases: TGCAGTGCGACTCCGGGACTAGCGCGAGAGCAGTACTTC.

This clonotype was counted a few times. DNA of the CDR3: TGCAGTGCCGCTCTAGCTACGGCGGGGGGCTACACCTTC. Its protein product is CSAALATAGGYTF. The rearrangement joins TRBV20-1 to TRBJ1-2; D not resolved. V shed 6 bases and J shed 8 bases, with 19 bases lying between them. Per germline, CDR1 DFQATT and CDR2 SNEGSKA (reference sequence). The CDR3 runs to 13 residues.

This clonotype showed up just a few times. The CDR3 reads CSARGLAGHQETQYF. In DNA form, the CDR3 reads TGCAGTGCTAGAGGTCTAGCGGGCCACCAAGAGACCCAGTACTTC. This sequence joins TRBV20-1 and TRBJ2-5; 8 nucleotides align to TRBD2. V gave up 1 base and J gave up 0 bases; unmatched junction bases: 4. Germline values: CDR1 DFQATT, CDR2 SNEGSKA (reference sequence). The CDR3 consists of 15 residues.

The V and J genes are TRBV11-1 and TRBJ2-2, with D perhaps assigned TRBD1 or TRBD2 (5 bases each). Germline V CDR1 and CDR2: SGHAT, FQDESV (reference sequence). Trimming left V 4 bases short and J 2 bases short, with 23 bases between. The CDR3 loop spans 19 amino acids. CDR3 in amino acids: CASSSILWDPAGNTGELFF. For the CDR3, the DNA is TGTGCCAGCAGCTCCATACTCTGGGACCCCGCGGGTAACACCGGGGAGCTGTTTTTT.

In this sample, this clonotype turned up a few times. The chain has TRBV9 and TRBJ2-1; 7 nucleotides match TRBD1. CDR1 SGDLS and CDR2 YYNGEE come from the germline V gene. J was trimmed by 6 bases and V by 5 bases; bases with no gene match: 11. The CDR3 contains 15 residues. For the CDR3, the DNA is TGTGCCAGCAGTCTCACAGGGGTCCCAATCAATGAGCAGTTCTTC. Amino acids: CASSLTGVPINEQFF.

This chain links TRBV11-2 with TRBJ1-2; D ambiguous. Trimming took off 1 base at V and 0 bases at J, with 9 bases between the two ends. Germline values: CDR1 SGHAT, CDR2 FQNNGV. The CDR3 sequence is 15 residues long. The CDR3 DNA is TGTGCCAGCAGCTTAGCCCCAGAACCTAACTATGGCTACACCTTC. The encoded protein is CASSLAPEPNYGYTF.

The chain uses TRBV7-9 and TRBJ2-7, with D possibly TRBD1 on 6 matching bases. Trimming shortened V by 3 bases and J by 3 bases, and 12 bases separated the two germline ends. The CDR3 sequence is 14 residues long. Germline-derived CDR1 and CDR2 are SEHNR and FQNEAQ (reference sequence). The CDR3 DNA reads as TGTGCCAGCAGCTTTGGGGGCAGGGGCTACGAGCAGTACTTC. Translation: CASSFGGRGYEQYF.

The sample holds a few counts of this clonotype. The chain carries TRBV20-1 and TRBJ2-7, with 8 bases matching TRBD2. The CDR3 is 15 amino acids. V lost 6 bases and J lost 0; bases outside the gene matches: 10. Germline assignment: CDR1 DFQATT and CDR2 SNEGSKA (reference sequence). In nucleotides, the CDR3 is TGCAGTGCCTCCCAAAGCGGGGGAAGCTCCTACGAGCAGTACTTC. It is translated as CSASQSGGSSYEQYF.

This clonotype was counted between two and nine times. J is TRBJ1-2 and V is TRBV2; D may be TRBD1 (6 bases). Germline V gene data show CDR1 as SNHLY and CDR2 as FYNNEI. The CDR3 totals 14 residues. Between the trimmed V and J ends, which lost 6 bases and 8 bases, there was a span of 19 bases. CDR3 region: CASSESQGHWGYTF. The DNA for the CDR3 is TGTGCCAGCAGCGAGAGCCAGGGGCACTGGGGCTACACCTTC.

The table lists this clonotype with many counts. J is TRBJ2-1 and V is TRBV20-1, with a possible D match to TRBD2 (6 bases). This CDR3 contains 15 residues. The germline gives CDR1 DFQATT, CDR2 SNEGSKA (reference sequence). Trimming stripped 4 bases from V and 0 bases from J, with 13 bases between. The CDR3 coding sequence is TGCAGTGCTACTAGCGCGCCTATCTCCTACAATGAGCAGTTCTTC. Residues: CSATSAPISYNEQFF.

V usage is TRBV7-9 and J usage is TRBJ2-3; no clear D. The germline gives CDR1 SEHNR, CDR2 FQNEAQ (reference sequence). The V gene lost 6 bases and the J gene lost 5 bases, with 18 bases spanning the gap. The CDR3 has 15 amino acids. The CDR3, as DNA: TGTGCCAGCAGGCCCGGGTCCCGCGACCAAGATACGCAGTATTTT. Translating it yields CASRPGSRDQDTQYF.